This T cell receptor (beta chain) comes out of a study of PD-1 blockade in classical Hodgkin lymphoma. Study findings and constraints: Baseline diversity was lower in partial responders and progressors than complete responders.

Time point given: cycle 4 day 1 (C4D1), after less than 7 weeks of nivolumab. Every patient was affected by relapse after autologous stem cell transplantation, while exposure to brentuximab vedotin was not uniform. Negative selection with magnetic separation was used to purify CD4+ T cells from thawed PBMCs. Produced via immunoSEQ multiplex PCR; TCRdb's table is partial and in-frame only. In the table there are fewer than 35,000 clones, around 84% of which are singletons. Trimming took 8 bases from V and 5 from J, leaving 16 bases between them. Germline V gives CDR1 MGHDK, CDR2 SYGVNS. This CDR3 region has 13 residues. A remark on this clone: Antigen unknown.

This material consisted of CD4+ T cells from blood, taken before the fourth cycle of nivolumab. This sequence was found in a human donor with classical Hodgkin lymphoma. The gene calls are TRBV25-1 and TRBJ2-7; D unresolved. The chain's CDR3 is CASSNPRSHEQYF. CDR3 DNA: TGTGCCAGCTCCAACCCCCGGAGCCACGAGCAGTACTTC.